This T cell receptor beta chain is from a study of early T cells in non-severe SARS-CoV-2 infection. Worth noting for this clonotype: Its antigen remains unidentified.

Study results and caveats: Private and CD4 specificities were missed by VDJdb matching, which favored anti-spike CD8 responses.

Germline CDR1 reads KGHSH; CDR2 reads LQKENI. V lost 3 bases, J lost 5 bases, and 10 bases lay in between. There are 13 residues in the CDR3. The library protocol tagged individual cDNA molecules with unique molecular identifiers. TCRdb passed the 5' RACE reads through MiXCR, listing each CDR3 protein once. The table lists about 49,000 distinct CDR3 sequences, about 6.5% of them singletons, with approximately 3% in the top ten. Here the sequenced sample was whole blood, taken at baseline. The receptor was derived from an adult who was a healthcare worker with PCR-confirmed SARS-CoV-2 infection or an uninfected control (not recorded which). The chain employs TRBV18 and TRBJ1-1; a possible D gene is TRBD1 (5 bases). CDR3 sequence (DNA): TGTGCCAGCTCACCCCGGACACAAACTGAAGCTTTCTTT. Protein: CASSPRTQTEAFF.